This T cell receptor (beta chain) derives from a study of blood T cell repertoires in COVID-19 (dated by TCRdb to 2020 to 2021). For context, the study as a whole: The collaborator samples originated in the United States, Italy and Spain and spanned the acute and convalescent phases of COVID-19. Where available, HLA class I and class II types were taken from metadata supplied by the sample provider and were not determined by assay-based typing. A de-identified subject ID, COVID-19 status, age in years and sex were almost always included in the sample metadata. Subjects who had been exposed to COVID-19, were actively infected with it, or had recovered from it provided the deeply sampled blood TCRbeta repertoires that made up the dataset. The samples were drawn from two sources: the first 160 participants of the ongoing ImmuneRACE study, and fewer than 1,500 subjects contributed by 6 global collaborators. The repertoires were released in a freely available public database meant as a resource for research on the immune response to SARS-CoV-2. The prospective study material was composed of cDNA or gDNA derived from T cells, B-cell-depleted T cells, or PBMCs. Study-wide findings and limitations: The quantity of clinical and demographic metadata differed by source and by participant and was supplied without curation.

Worth noting for this clone: It lacks a known antigen. No much larger clonotype is one base removed from it; base qualities were not supplied.

Participants in the prospective study were enrolled through a virtual design, were aged roughly 18 to 90 years, and lived in 24 United States geographic areas. In the prospective study, participants were assigned to cohorts based on the clinical history participants reported in a screening survey and a study questionnaire. ImmuneRACE Cohort 3 recovered participants were defined by two consecutive negative NP/OP PCR tests, healthcare professional clearance, or symptom resolution. Mobile phlebotomists in the prospective study collected whole blood, serum and a nasopharyngeal or oropharyngeal swab from every participant. Additional blood draws and questionnaires over an approximately two-month period could optionally be provided by prospective study participants. Before DNA extraction, blood samples from the prospective study were shipped at room temperature or frozen. TCRbeta CDR3 regions were amplified from genomic DNA using the immunoSEQ Assay, a bias-controlled multiplex PCR. Under the source paper's analysis protocol: Nucleated cell counts per sample were estimated from amplification of reference gene primers within the assay. To quantify the absolute abundance of each unique TCRbeta CDR3 rearrangement, sequence reads were collapsed and filtered. For each sample, productive Simpson clonality was calculated as the square root of Simpson's diversity index across productive rearrangements. TCRdb mirrors the immuneACCESS table, restricted to in-frame sequences. Some clones are absent from its copies; in checked studies, under half trace to an unresolved V gene, and the reason for the others is unknown. The V and J calls and clone size are taken from that table; D and trimming were inferred from the DNA. For this sample there are a few hundred thousand clones; more than 75% appear just once. More than 1% of the sample lies in the top ten.

The CDR3 runs 15 amino acids, cysteine and phenylalanine included. The entry retains the CDR3 DNA only, 45 bases that are in frame from base 1. Trimming takes 2 bases from V and 2 bases from J, and the germline ends sit 11 bases apart. CDR1 and CDR2 were assigned from the germline V gene as ENHRY and SYGVKD. This chain is built from TRBV10-3 and TRBJ2-3, and possibly TRBD2, on 6 matching bases. The source material was PBMCs or T cells enriched from blood (not recorded which). The clonotype was recovered from a woman younger than 35 who had recovered from COVID-19. The DNA is TGTGCCATCAGTGAGCCCTGGGACTCCACAGATACGCAGTATTTT. Its translation reads: CAISEPWDSTDTQYF.